This note documents a single T cell receptor (beta chain) sequence. Produced via immunoSEQ multiplex PCR; TCRdb's table is partial and in-frame only. This table holds 100,000 to 150,000 clones, 87% found once. This CDR3 has 15 amino acids. J lost 4 bases, V lost 7 bases, and 13 bases had no gene match. The germline V gene has CDR1 SGHRS and CDR2 YFSETQ. This sample was taken from a study of T cell responses to AZD1222 COVID-19 vaccine. The sequences come from peripheral blood, collected on day 0 of AZD1222 vaccination. This clonotype originated in an adult in good health. The chain joins TRBV5-1 to TRBJ2-7; 8 bases match TRBD2. The CDR3 nucleotides are TGCGCCAGCGCCCCGGGGGGGCCTGGGGGGTACGAGCAGTACTTC. As protein: CASAPGGPGGYEQYF. The full variable domain, completed using reference TRBV5-1 and TRBJ2-7, is KAGVTQTPRYLIKTRGQQVTLSCSPISGHRSVSWYQQTPGQGLQFLFEYFSETQRNKGNFPGRFSGRQFSNSRSEMNVSTLELGDSALYLCASAPGGPGGYEQYFGPGTRLTVT.